A selection of T cell receptor beta chains follows, all from one sample in a study of regulatory T cells in long-lasting Graves disease. TCRdb ran MiXCR on the multiplex PCR reads and lists one entry per CDR3 protein. The sample includes about 460,000 distinct CDR3 sequences, 14% seen only once; the top ten take about a sixth. These data were also filed under a second study, of T cells in Graves' hyperthyroidism and ophthalmopathy.

Material: peripheral blood mononuclear cells (PBMCs), obtained at new diagnosis, from a patient treated with antithyroid drugs. These receptors were taken from a woman aged 45-60 years with Graves disease. Each CDR3 is given with its conserved first and last residue. A D gene is named only where the DNA matches it firmly. Size is omitted from some rows. Given values are once, few, many or a class for expanded clones.

many,TRBJ1-4,TRBD1,TRBV28,TGTGCCAGCAGTCCCTACCCTACAGGGGCGGCTAATGAAAAACTGTTTTTT,CASSPYPTGAANEKLFF
many,TRBJ1-1,TRBD1,TRBV6-1,TGTGCCAGCATTTCAGGGGGAGAGAGCCCTGAAGCTTTCTTT,CASISGGESPEAFF
NA,TRBJ2-1,NA,TRBV6-2/TRBV6-3,TGTGCCAGCAGTTACGTTGACGGGGGTGAGCAGTTCTTC,CASSYVDGGEQFF
few,TRBJ1-1,NA,TRBV25-1,TGTGCCAGCAGTGAAGTAGGGTATCCTGAAGCTTTCTTT,CASSEVGYPEAFF
many,TRBJ1-3,NA,TRBV28,TGTGCCAGCAGTCCATGGACAGAAAATACTGGAAACACCATATATTTT,CASSPWTENTGNTIYF
NA,TRBJ2-1,TRBD1,TRBV27,TGTGCCAGCAGTGAGGACAGGGAACGTGAGCAGTTCTTC,CASSEDREREQFF
many,TRBJ2-5,NA,TRBV7-9,TGTGCCAGCAGCTTAAAACCCCGACAGGAGGAGACCCAGTACTTC,CASSLKPRQEETQYF
NA,TRBJ2-1,TRBD2,TRBV29-1,TGCAGCGTTGACCGGGGGTTAGCGGGAGTAATAGAATACAATGAGCAGTTCTTC,CSVDRGLAGVIEYNEQFF
many,TRBJ1-1,NA,TRBV28,TGTGCCAGCAGTTTACAGCTGAGGGTGAAAGCTTTCTTT,CASSLQLRVKAFF
NA,TRBJ1-5,NA,TRBV20-1,TGCAGTGCTATCCGGGTAAATCAGCCCCAGCATTTT,CSAIRVNQPQHF
many,TRBJ2-3,TRBD2,TRBV30,TGTGCCTGGGGACTAGCGGGAGGGGGAGATACGCAGTATTTT,CAWGLAGGGDTQYF
few,TRBJ1-5,NA,TRBV6-2/TRBV6-3,TGTGCCAGCAGTTATTTGGATGCGGCGGATCAGCCCCAGCATTTT,CASSYLDAADQPQHF
many,TRBJ2-1,TRBD1,TRBV5-1,TGCGCCAGCAGCGAAAGACAGGGCGAATACTACAATGAGCAGTTCTTC,CASSERQGEYYNEQFF
many,TRBJ2-7,NA,TRBV20-1,TGCAGTGCTAGAGATTTTTTCGCTAAGGGGGAATCTCCCTACGAGCAGTACTTC,CSARDFFAKGESPYEQYF
many,TRBJ2-4,NA,TRBV11-3,TGTGCCAGCAGCTTAGGTCAAGGTAGCGGAATTCAGTACTTC,CASSLGQGSGIQYF
NA,TRBJ1-1,TRBD1,TRBV4-2,TGTGCCAGCAGCTACTCATCCGGGACAGGCTACACTGAAGCTTTCTTT,CASSYSSGTGYTEAFF
NA,TRBJ2-2,NA,TRBV6-4,TGTGCCAGCAGTGAAAGGGACACCGGGGAGCTGTTTTTT,CASSERDTGELFF
many,TRBJ2-4,NA,TRBV11-2,TGTGCCAGCAGCGCACCTAAAGCTTACTCCGGAGTAGCCAAAAACATTCAGTACTTC,CASSAPKAYSGVAKNIQYF
few,TRBJ1-4,NA,TRBV25-1,TGTGCCAGCAGTGAATACGGGACATCTAATGAAAAACTGTTTTTT,CASSEYGTSNEKLFF
NA,TRBJ2-1,TRBD2,TRBV19,TGTGCCAGTGGGAGGACTAGCGGGAGTGGTGAGCAGTTCTTC,CASGRTSGSGEQFF
many,TRBJ2-7,TRBD2,TRBV11-2,TGTGCCAGCAGCTCCGCCGGGACTAGCGGGGCCTACGAGCAGTACTTC,CASSSAGTSGAYEQYF
many,TRBJ2-5,NA,TRBV11-3,TGTGCCAGCAGCTTAGGTGCAATCGGGACCCAGTACTTC,CASSLGAIGTQYF
NA,TRBJ2-4,TRBD1,TRBV11-3,TGTGCCAGCAGCGCCCGACAGGGGAACATTCAGTACTTC,CASSARQGNIQYF
NA,TRBJ2-2,TRBD2,TRBV10-2,TGCGCCAGCACGGGACTAGCGGGACTTGGGGGGGAGCTGTTTTTT,CASTGLAGLGGELFF
many,TRBJ2-7,NA,TRBV28,TGTGCCAGCAGTACATCCGGGACCGTAATCCACGAGCAGTACTTC,CASSTSGTVIHEQYF
few,TRBJ2-5,NA,TRBV9,TGTGCCAGCAGCGTAGTTGGTAGCGGCCAAGAGACCCAGTACTTC,CASSVVGSGQETQYF
few,TRBJ2-7,NA,TRBV4-2,TGTGCCAGCAGCCGTTTAAGTGGGGGCTTAACGGGCGAGCAGTACTTC,CASSRLSGGLTGEQYF
many,TRBJ2-3,TRBD2,TRBV12-3/TRBV12-4,TGTGCCAGCAGCCCAGTGGCTAGCGGCGGACATACGCAGTATTTT,CASSPVASGGHTQYF
few,TRBJ1-5,TRBD1,TRBV20-1,TGCAGTGCTAACCCGGACAGGGATTATCAGCCCCAGCATTTT,CSANPDRDYQPQHF
many,TRBJ1-5,NA,TRBV2,TGTGCCAGCACCAAAGAAGGAGGAAATCAGCCCCAGCATTTT,CASTKEGGNQPQHF
many,TRBJ1-1,NA,TRBV20-1,TGCAGTGCTAGAGACCAACTAAGACAGGAGCTAATTGAAGCTTTCTTT,CSARDQLRQELIEAFF
many,TRBJ1-4,NA,TRBV25-1,TGTGCCAGCAGAGGGAATGGTGAAAAACTGTTTTTT,CASRGNGEKLFF
few,TRBJ2-2,TRBD2,TRBV7-8,TGTGCCAGCAGCCCGGAACCGGGACTACCACTCACCGGGGAGCTGTTTTTT,CASSPEPGLPLTGELFF
NA,TRBJ2-7,NA,TRBV11-3,TGTGCCAGCAGCTTATGGGGCCTCACCGAGCAGTACTTC,CASSLWGLTEQYF
few,TRBJ1-1,TRBD1,TRBV3-1,TGTGCCAGCAGACGGGGGACAGGGGGCGATTCTGAAGCTTTCTTT,CASRRGTGGDSEAFF
NA,TRBJ2-7,NA,TRBV5-5,TGTGCCAGCAGTTCGGGTACGCGGGGCTTGATGACCTCCTACGAGCAGTACTTC,CASSSGTRGLMTSYEQYF
few,TRBJ2-7,TRBD2,TRBV11-2,TGTGCCAGCAGCTTAGGACTAGCGGGAGGCTCCGAGCAGTACTTC,CASSLGLAGGSEQYF
many,TRBJ2-3,TRBD2,TRBV27,TGTGCCAGCAGAGGGACTAGCGGGGGCACAGATACGCAGTATTTT,CASRGTSGGTDTQYF
NA,TRBJ2-7,TRBD2,TRBV7-6,TGTGCCAGCAGCTCACTAGCGGCGGCCTACGAGCAGTACTTC,CASSSLAAAYEQYF
NA,TRBJ2-4,NA,TRBV20-1,TGCAGTTCACCTACCGTGGCCAGGGACATCAAAAACATTCAGTACTTC,CSSPTVARDIKNIQYF
NA,TRBJ2-1,TRBD2,TRBV27,TGTGCCAGCAGTTCAAACCCAGGACTAGCCCAAAGCCTCTCCTACAATGAGCAGTTCTTC,CASSSNPGLAQSLSYNEQFF
many,TRBJ2-2,NA,TRBV12-3/TRBV12-4,TGTGCCAGCAGTTTAGCTTTCACCGGGGAGCTGTTTTTT,CASSLAFTGELFF
many,TRBJ2-2,NA,TRBV6-2/TRBV6-3,TGTGCCAGCATTGAGGAGGAGGGGGCGTTCGGGGAGCTGTTTTTT,CASIEEEGAFGELFF
NA,TRBJ2-7,NA,TRBV5-1,TGCGCCAGCAGCTTTAAAGGGGACGGCGAGCAGTACTTC,CASSFKGDGEQYF
many,TRBJ2-5,TRBD1,TRBV28,TGTGCCAGCAGTCAAGGGACAGGGAACCAAGAGACCCAGTACTTC,CASSQGTGNQETQYF
many,TRBJ2-7,TRBD1,TRBV5-1,TGCGCCAGCAGTACCGGACAGGGAGCCTCCTACGAGCAGTACTTC,CASSTGQGASYEQYF
NA,TRBJ2-7,TRBD1,TRBV16,TGTGCCAGCAGCCAATTCGGGACAGGGGTTTCCTACGAGCAGTACTTC,CASSQFGTGVSYEQYF
few,TRBJ2-1,TRBD2,TRBV5-1,TGCGCCAGCAGCTATGGGACTAGCGCTAACAATGAGCAGTTCTTC,CASSYGTSANNEQFF
NA,TRBJ2-5,TRBD1,TRBV18,TGTGCCAGCTCAACCAATGCACAGGGGTTCGTAAAGACCCAGTACTTC,CASSTNAQGFVKTQYF
many,TRBJ2-1,TRBD2,TRBV10-3,TGTGCCATCAGTGAGGTCGGTGACGCGGGAGGGCCTAATGAGCAGTTCTTC,CAISEVGDAGGPNEQFF
many,TRBJ2-5,TRBD1,TRBV12-3/TRBV12-4,TGTGCCAGCAGTTACAGGGGAGAGACCCAGTACTTC,CASSYRGETQYF
NA,TRBJ1-2,TRBD1,TRBV5-1,TGCACCAGCAGCCAAGGGACAGGGGATTACGGCTACACCTTC,CTSSQGTGDYGYTF
NA,TRBJ1-1,NA,TRBV19,TGTGCCAGTAACCATGGATGGTCGGGCACTGAAGCTTTCTTT,CASNHGWSGTEAFF
NA,TRBJ1-1,NA,TRBV2,TGTGCCAGCAGTGCGGGGACTTTCTTT,CASSAGTFF
many,TRBJ2-1,TRBD1,TRBV30,TGTGCCTGGACCTGGACAGGCCTTACCTACAATGAGCAGTTCTTC,CAWTWTGLTYNEQFF
many,TRBJ2-3,NA,TRBV3-1,TGTGCCAGCAGTCCCGGACGGCCCTCAGATACGCAGTATTTT,CASSPGRPSDTQYF
few,TRBJ1-2,NA,TRBV20-1,TGCAGTGCTAGCACGGGGGGATTTGGGGACTATGGCTACACCTTC,CSASTGGFGDYGYTF
NA,TRBJ2-2,NA,TRBV9,TGTGCCAGCAGTGCGGGATCCGCGAACACCGGGGAGCTGTTTTTT,CASSAGSANTGELFF
many,TRBJ2-1,NA,TRBV7-2,TGTGCCAGCAGCTTAGTAGCCGAAGACTACAATGAGCAGTTCTTC,CASSLVAEDYNEQFF
many,TRBJ2-5,NA,TRBV6-5,TGTGCCAGCAGTTACTCGTATCGGGGGGCTGGGAAGACCCAGTACTTC,CASSYSYRGAGKTQYF